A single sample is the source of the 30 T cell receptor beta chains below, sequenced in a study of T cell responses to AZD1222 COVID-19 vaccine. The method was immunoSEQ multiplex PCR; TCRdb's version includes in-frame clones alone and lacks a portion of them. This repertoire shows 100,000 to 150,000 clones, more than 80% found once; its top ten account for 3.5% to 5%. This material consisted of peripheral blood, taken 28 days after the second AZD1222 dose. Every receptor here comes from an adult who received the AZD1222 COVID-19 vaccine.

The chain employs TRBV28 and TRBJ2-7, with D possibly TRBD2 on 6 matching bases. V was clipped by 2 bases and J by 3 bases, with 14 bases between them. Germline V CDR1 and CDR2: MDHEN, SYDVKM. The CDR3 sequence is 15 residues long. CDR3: CASSLSRVGGYEQYF. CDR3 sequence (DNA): TGTGCCAGCAGTTTAAGCAGGGTGGGAGGCTACGAGCAGTACTTC.

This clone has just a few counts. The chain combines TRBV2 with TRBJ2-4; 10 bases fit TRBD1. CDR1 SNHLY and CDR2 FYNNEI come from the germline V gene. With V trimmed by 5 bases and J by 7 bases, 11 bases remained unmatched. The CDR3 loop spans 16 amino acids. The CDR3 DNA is TGTGCCAGCAGTCCGCCGCTAGTGGACAGGGGGAACATTCAGTACTTC. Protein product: CASSPPLVDRGNIQYF.

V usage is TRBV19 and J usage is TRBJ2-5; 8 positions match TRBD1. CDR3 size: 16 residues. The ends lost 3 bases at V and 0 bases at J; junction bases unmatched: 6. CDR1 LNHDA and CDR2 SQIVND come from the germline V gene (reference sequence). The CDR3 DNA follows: TGTGCCAGTAGTATCCGAGGACAGGGCCACCAAGAGACCCAGTACTTC. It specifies CASSIRGQGHQETQYF.

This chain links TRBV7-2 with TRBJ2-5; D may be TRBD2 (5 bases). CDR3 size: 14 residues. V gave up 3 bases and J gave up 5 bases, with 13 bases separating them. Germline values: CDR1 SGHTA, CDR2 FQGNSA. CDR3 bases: TGTGCCAGCAGCTTCGAGGGTGTGAGGGAGACCCAGTACTTC. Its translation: CASSFEGVRETQYF.

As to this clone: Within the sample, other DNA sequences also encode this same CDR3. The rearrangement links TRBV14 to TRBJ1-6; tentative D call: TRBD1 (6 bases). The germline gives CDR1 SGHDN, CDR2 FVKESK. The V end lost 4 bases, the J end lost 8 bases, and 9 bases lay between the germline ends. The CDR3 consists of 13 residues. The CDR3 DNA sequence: TGTGCCAGCAGCCCACGGACAGATTCACCCCTCCACTTT. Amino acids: CASSPRTDSPLHF.

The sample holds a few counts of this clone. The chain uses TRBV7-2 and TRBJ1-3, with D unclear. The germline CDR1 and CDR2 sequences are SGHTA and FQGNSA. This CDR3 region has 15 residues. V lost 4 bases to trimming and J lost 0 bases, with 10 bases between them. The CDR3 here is CASSSDGSSGNTIYF. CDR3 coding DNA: TGTGCCAGCAGCTCGGACGGGTCCTCTGGAAACACCATATATTTT. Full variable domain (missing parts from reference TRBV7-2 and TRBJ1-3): GAGVSQSPSNKVTEKGKDVELRCDPISGHTALYWYRQSLGQGLEFLIYFQGNSAPDKSGLPSDRFSAERTGGSVSTLTIQRTQQEDSAVYLCASSSDGSSGNTIYFGEGSWLTVV.

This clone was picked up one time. The CDR3 nucleotides are TGTGCCAGCAGAAGGACAGTATTAATGAACACTGAAGCTTTCTTT. Translation: CASRRTVLMNTEAFF. The chain uses TRBV6-5 and TRBJ1-1; D is perhaps TRBD1 (6 bases). The germline gives CDR1 MNHEY, CDR2 SVGAGI. The CDR3 runs to 15 residues. V gave up 6 bases and J gave up 0 bases, with 14 bases separating them.

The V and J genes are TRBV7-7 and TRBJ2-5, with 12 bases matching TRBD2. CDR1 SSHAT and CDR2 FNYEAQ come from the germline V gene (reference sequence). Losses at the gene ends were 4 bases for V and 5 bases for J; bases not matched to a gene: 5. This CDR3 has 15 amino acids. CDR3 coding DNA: TGTGCCAGCAGCTCTAGCGGGGGGGGCCAGGAGACCCAGTACTTC. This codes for CASSSSGGGQETQYF.

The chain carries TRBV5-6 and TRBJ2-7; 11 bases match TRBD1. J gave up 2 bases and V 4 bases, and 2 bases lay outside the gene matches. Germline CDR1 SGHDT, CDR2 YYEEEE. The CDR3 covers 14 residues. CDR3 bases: TGTGCCAGCAGCCGGGACAGGGGGACCTACGAGCAGTACTTC. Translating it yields CASSRDRGTYEQYF.

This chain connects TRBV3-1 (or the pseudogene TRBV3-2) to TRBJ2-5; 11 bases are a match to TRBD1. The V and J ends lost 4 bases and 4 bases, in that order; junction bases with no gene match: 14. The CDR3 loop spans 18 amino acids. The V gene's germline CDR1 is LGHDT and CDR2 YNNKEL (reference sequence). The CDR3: CASSLGITGQGGGETQYF. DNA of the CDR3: TGTGCCAGCAGCCTGGGTATTACGGGACAGGGGGGAGGAGAGACCCAGTACTTC.

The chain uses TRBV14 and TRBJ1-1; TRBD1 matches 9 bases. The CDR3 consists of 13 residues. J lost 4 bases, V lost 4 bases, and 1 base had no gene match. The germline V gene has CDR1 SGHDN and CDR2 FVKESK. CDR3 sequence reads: CASSLTGGTEAFF. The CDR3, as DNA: TGTGCCAGCAGCCTGACAGGGGGCACTGAAGCTTTCTTT.

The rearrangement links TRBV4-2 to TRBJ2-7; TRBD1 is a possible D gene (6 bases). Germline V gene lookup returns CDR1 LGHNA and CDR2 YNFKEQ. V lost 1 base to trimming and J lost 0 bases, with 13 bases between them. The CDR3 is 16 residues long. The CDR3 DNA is TGTGCCAGCAGCCAAGTCGGGAACAGGGTCTCCTACGAGCAGTACTTC. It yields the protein CASSQVGNRVSYEQYF.

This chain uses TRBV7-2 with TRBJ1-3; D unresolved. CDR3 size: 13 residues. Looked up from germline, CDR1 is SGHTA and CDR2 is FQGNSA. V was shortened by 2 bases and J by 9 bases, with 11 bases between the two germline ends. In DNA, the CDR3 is TGTGCCAGCAGCTTATCCCAGGACCCCACCATATATTTT. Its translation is CASSLSQDPTIYF.

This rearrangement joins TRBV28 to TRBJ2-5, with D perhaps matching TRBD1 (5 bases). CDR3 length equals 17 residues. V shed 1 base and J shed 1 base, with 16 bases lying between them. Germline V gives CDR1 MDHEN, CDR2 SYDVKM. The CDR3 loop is CASSLLGQANFQETQYF. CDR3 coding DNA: TGTGCCAGCAGTTTATTGGGGCAGGCTAACTTCCAAGAGACCCAGTACTTC.

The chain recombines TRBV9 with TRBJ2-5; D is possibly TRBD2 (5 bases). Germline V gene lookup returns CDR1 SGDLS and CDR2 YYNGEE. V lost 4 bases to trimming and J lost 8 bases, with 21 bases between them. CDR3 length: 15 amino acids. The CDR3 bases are TGTGCCAGCAGCCCGGAAGACTACCCCCCAGGAACCCAGTACTTC. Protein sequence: CASSPEDYPPGTQYF.

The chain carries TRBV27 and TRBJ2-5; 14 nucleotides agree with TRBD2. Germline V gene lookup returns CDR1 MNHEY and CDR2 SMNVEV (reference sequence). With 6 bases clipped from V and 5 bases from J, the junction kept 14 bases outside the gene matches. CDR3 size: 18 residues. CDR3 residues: CASRPFGLAGGQAETQYF. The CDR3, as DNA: TGTGCCAGCAGACCTTTCGGACTAGCGGGGGGCCAGGCGGAGACCCAGTACTTC.

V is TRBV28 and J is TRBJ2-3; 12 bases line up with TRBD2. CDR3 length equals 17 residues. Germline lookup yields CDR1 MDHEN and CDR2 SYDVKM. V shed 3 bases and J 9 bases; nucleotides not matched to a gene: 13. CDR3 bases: TGTGCCAGCAGTTTGAGGCTATTGCTAGCGGGGGGGCAAACGCAGTATTTT. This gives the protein CASSLRLLLAGGQTQYF.

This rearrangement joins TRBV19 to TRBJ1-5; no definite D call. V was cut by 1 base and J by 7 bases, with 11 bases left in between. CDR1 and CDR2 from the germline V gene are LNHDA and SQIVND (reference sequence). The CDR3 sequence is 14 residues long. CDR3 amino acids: CASSIVVGYQPQHF. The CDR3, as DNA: TGTGCCAGTAGTATAGTGGTGGGGTACCAGCCCCAGCATTTT.

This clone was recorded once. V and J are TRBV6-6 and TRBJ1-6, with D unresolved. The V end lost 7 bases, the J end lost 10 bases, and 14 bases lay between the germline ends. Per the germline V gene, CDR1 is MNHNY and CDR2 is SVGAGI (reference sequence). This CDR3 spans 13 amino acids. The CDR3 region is CASTDVRSSPLHF. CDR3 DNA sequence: TGTGCCAGCACCGACGTTCGTTCCTCACCCCTCCACTTT.

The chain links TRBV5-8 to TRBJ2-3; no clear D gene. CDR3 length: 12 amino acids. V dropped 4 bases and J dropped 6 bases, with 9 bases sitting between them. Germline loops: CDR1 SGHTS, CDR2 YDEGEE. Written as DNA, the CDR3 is TGTGCCAGCAGCCCCCGCGCCGATACGCAGTATTTT. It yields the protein CASSPRADTQYF.

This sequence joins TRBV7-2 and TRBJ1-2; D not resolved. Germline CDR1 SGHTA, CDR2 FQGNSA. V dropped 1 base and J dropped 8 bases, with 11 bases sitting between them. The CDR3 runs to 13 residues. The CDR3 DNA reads TGTGCCAGCAGCTTAGTCCTTTCGGGGGGCTACACCTTC. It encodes CASSLVLSGGYTF.

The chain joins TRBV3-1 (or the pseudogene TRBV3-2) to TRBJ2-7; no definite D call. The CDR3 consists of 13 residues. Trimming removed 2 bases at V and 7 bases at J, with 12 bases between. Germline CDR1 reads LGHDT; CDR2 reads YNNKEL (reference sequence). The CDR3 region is CASSQLDRPEQYF. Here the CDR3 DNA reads TGTGCCAGCAGCCAATTGGATAGGCCTGAGCAGTACTTC.

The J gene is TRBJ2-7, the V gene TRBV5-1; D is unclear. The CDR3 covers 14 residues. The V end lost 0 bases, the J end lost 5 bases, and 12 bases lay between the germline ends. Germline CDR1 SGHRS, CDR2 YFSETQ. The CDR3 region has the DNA TGCGCCAGCAGCTTGGTTGGCAGTACAAACGAGCAGTACTTC. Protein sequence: CASSLVGSTNEQYF.

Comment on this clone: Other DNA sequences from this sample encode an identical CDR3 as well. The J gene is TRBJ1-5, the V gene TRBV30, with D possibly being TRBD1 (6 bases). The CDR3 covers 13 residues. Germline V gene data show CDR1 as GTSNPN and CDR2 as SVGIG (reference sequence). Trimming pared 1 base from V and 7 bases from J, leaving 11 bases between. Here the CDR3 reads CAWSGRGEQPQHF. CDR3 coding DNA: TGTGCCTGGAGTGGCAGGGGTGAGCAGCCCCAGCATTTT.

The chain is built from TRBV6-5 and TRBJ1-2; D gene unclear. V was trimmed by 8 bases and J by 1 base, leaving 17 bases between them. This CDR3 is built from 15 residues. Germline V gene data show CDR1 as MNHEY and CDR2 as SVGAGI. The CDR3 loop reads CASDLGGGSNYGYTF. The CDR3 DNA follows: TGTGCCAGCGATCTCGGTGGAGGGAGTAACTATGGCTACACCTTC.

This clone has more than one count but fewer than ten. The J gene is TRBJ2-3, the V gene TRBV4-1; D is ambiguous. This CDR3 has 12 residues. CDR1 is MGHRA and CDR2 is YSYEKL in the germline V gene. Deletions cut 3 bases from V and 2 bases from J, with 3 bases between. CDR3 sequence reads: CASSQPTDTQYF. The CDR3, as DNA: TGCGCCAGCAGCCAGCCCACAGATACGCAGTATTTT.

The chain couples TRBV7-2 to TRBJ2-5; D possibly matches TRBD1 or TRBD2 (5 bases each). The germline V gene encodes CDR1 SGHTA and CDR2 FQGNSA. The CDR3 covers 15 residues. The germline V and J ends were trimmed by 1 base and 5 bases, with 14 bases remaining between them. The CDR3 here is CASSLGHSGQETQYF. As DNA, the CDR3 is TGTGCCAGCAGCTTAGGCCACTCGGGGCAGGAGACCCAGTACTTC.

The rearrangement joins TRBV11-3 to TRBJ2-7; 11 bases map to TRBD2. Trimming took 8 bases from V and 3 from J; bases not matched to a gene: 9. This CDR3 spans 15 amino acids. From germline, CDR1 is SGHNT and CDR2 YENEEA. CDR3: CASAVAGGPDYEQYF. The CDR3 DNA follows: TGTGCCAGCGCGGTAGCGGGGGGGCCGGACTACGAGCAGTACTTC.

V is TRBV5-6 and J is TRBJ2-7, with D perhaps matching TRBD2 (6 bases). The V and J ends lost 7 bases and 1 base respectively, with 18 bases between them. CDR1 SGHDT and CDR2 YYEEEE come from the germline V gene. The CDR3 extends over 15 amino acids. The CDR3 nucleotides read TGTGCCAGCCGTCCCATGGGTGGGGGGTCCTACGAGCAGTACTTC. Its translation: CASRPMGGGSYEQYF.

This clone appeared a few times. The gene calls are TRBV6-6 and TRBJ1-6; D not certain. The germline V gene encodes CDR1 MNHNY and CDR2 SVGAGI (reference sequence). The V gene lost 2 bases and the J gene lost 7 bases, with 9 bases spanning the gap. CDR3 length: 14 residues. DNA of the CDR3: TGTGCCAGCAGTTACAGCGACTTGAATTCACCCCTCCACTTT. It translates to CASSYSDLNSPLHF.